This T cell receptor (beta chain) was sequenced for a study of cytomegalovirus exposure and HLA in healthy donors. Study overall: An earlier analysis found around 100 million unique TCR beta sequences from approximately 170 million T cells.

A multiplex PCR was run with 60 Vbeta primers and 13 Jbeta primers. Data came from immunoSEQ multiplex PCR; TCRdb stores just in-frame clones and leaves some out. In the table there are around 170,000 clones, 65% to 75% of which are singletons. Study-wide points: As a later analysis revealed, most CMV-associated TCR beta chains appeared HLA-restricted. CMV antigen specificity of a few CMV-associated chains was confirmed in vitro. In presence/absence analyses, roughly uniform sequencing depth across donors was assumed.

In the case of this clone: Its target is unknown.

The sequencing sample was made of PBMCs. This TCR came from a girl aged 10-17 years in good health and CMV-seronegative.

CDR3 loop: CASSDRPGQGSEKLFF. The CDR3 DNA reads TGTGCCAGCAGTGACCGTCCGGGACAGGGGTCAGAAAAACTGTTTTTT. The V call is TRBV6-1, the J call TRBJ1-4; 10 nucleotides align to TRBD1. J gave up 8 bases and V 3 bases, and 9 bases lay outside the gene matches. The CDR3 has 16 amino acids. Germline CDR1 MNHNS, CDR2 SASEGT.